This T cell receptor (beta chain) is drawn from a study of CD8 T cells in Susac syndrome. The multiple sclerosis controls were treatment-naive patients with relapsing-remitting disease that was stable or active. RNA amounts of about 0.5 to 1 ug underwent reverse transcription with random hexamers. An immunoSEQ multiplex PCR amplified TCR beta CDR3 over 54 Vbeta and 13 Jbeta. Each CDR3 protein gets one entry after TCRdb re-called the immunoSEQ multiplex PCR reads with MiXCR. In the table there are 150,000 to 250,000 distinct CDR3 sequences, about 96% of which are singletons. Study-level points and caveats: The study conceded that its TCR sequencing and HLA analysis involved relatively few individuals.

Remarks on this clonotype: What it binds is unknown.

CDR3 length: 13 amino acids. Looked up from germline, CDR1 is SQVTM and CDR2 is ANQGSEA. Trimming took off 7 bases at V and 4 bases at J, with 13 bases between the two ends. The chain couples TRBV29-1 to TRBJ1-4; D gene unclear. The sample comprised CD4+ T cells from PBMCs. The origin of this receptor is a human donor with multiple sclerosis. The chain's CDR3 is CSGGFSVNEKLFF. The CDR3 region has the DNA TGCAGCGGAGGGTTTTCCGTTAATGAAAAACTGTTTTTT.